Detailed here is one TCR beta chain. From germline, CDR1 is DFQATT and CDR2 SNEGSKA (reference sequence). V gave up 6 bases and J gave up 7 bases, with 16 bases separating them. The CDR3 spans 13 residues. The data originate from a study of T cells in Graves' hyperthyroidism and ophthalmopathy. Amplified TCR beta CDR3 regions derived from RNA transcripts. HTBI primers drove first-round RT-PCR of the TCR CDR3. Using its own MiXCR run on the multiplex PCR reads, TCRdb lists one record per CDR3 protein. The sample lists roughly 630,000 distinct CDR3 sequences, approximately 15% occurring once. The receptor's source is a woman in her thirties with Graves' hyperthyroidism. The sequenced sample consisted of blood. The gene calls are TRBV20-1 and TRBJ1-5; a possible D gene is TRBD1 (6 bases). The CDR3 DNA reads TGCAGTGCCGCCCCGGGGGCGGACCAGCCCCAGCATTTT. Its protein is CSAAPGADQPQHF.